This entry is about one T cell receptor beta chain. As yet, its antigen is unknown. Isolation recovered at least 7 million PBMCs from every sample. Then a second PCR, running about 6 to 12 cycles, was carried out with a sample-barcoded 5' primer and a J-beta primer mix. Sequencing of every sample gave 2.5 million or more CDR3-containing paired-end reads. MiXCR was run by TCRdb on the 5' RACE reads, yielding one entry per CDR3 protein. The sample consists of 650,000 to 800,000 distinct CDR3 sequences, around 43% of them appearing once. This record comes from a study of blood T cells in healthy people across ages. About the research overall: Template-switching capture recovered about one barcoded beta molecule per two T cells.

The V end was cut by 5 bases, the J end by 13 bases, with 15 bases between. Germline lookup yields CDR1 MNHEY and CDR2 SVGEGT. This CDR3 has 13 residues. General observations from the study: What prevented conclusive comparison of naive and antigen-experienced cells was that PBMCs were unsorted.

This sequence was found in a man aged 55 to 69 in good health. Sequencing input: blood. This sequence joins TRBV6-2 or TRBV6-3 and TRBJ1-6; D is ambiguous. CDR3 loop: CASSPDGAAPLHF. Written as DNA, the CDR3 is TGTGCCAGCAGTCCCGACGGAGCCGCCCCCCTCCACTTT.